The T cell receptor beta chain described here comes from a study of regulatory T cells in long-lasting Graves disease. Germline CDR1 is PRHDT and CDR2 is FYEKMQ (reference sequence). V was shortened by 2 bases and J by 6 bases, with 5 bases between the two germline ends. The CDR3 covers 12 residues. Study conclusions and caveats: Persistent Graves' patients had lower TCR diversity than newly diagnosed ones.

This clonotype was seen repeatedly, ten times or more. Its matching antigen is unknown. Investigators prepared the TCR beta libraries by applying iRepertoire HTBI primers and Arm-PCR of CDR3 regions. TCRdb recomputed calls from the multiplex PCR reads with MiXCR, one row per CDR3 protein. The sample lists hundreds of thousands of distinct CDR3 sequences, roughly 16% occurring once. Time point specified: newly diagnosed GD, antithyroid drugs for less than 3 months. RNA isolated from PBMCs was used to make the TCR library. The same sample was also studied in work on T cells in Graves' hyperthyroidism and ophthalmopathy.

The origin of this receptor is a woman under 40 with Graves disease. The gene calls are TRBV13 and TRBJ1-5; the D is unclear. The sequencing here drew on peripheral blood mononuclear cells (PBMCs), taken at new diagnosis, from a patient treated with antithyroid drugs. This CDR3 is CASSLRTQPQHF. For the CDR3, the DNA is TGTGCCAGCAGCTTACGGACTCAGCCCCAGCATTTT.